The clone carrying this T cell receptor (beta chain) occurred a few times. These data are taken from a study of blood T cells in healthy people across ages. V was clipped by 3 bases and J by 0 bases, with 9 bases between them. The CDR3 totals 14 residues. Primers used in a second PCR of roughly 6 to 12 cycles were a sample-barcoded 5' primer and a J-beta primer mix. TCRdb re-derived calls from the 5' RACE reads in MiXCR, one entry per CDR3 protein. The data show around 600,000 distinct CDR3 sequences, around 50% seen once. This chain joins TRBV12-3 or TRBV12-4 and TRBJ2-7, with D uncertain. The clonotype comes from a man older than 75 in good health. Input material: blood. The chain's CDR3 is CASSFGKSSYEQYF. CDR3 DNA sequence: TGTGCCAGCAGTTTTGGGAAGAGCTCCTACGAGCAGTACTTC.